This T cell receptor beta chain emerged from a study of blood T cell repertoires in COVID-19. About the study: Whether acute or convalescent, the COVID-19 samples came from the United States, Italy and Spain. The cDNA or gDNA used as material had been derived from T cells, B-cell-depleted T cells, or PBMCs.

Trimming took 8 bases from V and 0 from J, leaving 20 bases between them. The CDR3 spans 18 residues. Germline CDR1 is MDHEN and CDR2 is SYDVKM. Per the authors' pipeline: Amplification with reference gene primers provided the estimates of nucleated cell counts. TCRdb keeps only in-frame clones here, not all; method: immunoSEQ multiplex PCR. The V and J calls and clone size were taken over from that table, and D and trimming were inferred from the DNA. Seen here are 40,000 to 65,000 clones, roughly 86% observed once, and the top ten hold 12%. Sequencing was carried out using peripheral blood. The receptor was isolated from a man between 65 and 85 years old with active COVID-19. This sequence joins TRBV28 and TRBJ1-6; D possibly corresponds to TRBD1 (6 bases). The CDR3 sequence: CASSVPTGVSSYNSPLHF. The DNA of the CDR3 is TGTGCCAGCTCAGTCCCGACAGGAGTAAGCTCCTATAATTCACCCCTCCACTTT.